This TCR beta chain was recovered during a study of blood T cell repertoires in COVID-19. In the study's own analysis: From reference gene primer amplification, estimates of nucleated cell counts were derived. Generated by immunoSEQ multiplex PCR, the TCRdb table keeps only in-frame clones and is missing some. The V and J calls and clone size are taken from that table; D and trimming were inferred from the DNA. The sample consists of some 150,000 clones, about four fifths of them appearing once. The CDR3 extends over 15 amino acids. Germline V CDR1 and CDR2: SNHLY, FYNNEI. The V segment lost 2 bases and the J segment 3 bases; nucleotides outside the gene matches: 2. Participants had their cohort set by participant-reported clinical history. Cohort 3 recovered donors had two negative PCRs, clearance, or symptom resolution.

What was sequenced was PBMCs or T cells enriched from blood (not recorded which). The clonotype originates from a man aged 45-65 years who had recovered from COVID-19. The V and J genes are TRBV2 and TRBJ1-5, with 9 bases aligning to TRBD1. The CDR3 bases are TGTGCCAGCAGTGAATACAGGGGGCTCAATCAGCCCCAGCATTTT. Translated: CASSEYRGLNQPQHF.